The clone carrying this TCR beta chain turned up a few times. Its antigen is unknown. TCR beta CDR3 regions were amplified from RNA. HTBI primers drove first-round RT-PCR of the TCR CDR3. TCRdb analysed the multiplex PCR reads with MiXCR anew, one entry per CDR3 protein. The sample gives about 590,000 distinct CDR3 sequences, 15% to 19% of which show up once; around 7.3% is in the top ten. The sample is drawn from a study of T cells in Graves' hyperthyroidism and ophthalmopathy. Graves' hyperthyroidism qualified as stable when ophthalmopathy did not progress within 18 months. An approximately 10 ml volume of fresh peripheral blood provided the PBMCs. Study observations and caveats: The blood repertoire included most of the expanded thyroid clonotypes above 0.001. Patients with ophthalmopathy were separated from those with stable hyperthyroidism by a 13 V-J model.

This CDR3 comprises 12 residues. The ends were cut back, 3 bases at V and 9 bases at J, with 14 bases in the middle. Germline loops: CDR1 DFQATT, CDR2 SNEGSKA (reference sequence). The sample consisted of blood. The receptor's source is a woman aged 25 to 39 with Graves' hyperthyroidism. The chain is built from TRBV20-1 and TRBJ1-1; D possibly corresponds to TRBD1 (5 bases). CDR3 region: CSASSDSYKAFF. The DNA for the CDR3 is TGCAGTGCTAGCAGCGACAGTTATAAAGCTTTCTTT.